What follows are 25 T cell receptor beta chains derived from one specimen sequenced in a study of CD8 T cells in Susac syndrome. It was with random hexamers that roughly 0.45 to 1 ug RNA was reverse transcribed. TCRdb independently ran MiXCR on the immunoSEQ multiplex PCR reads; one entry per CDR3 protein. The data show around 200,000 distinct CDR3 sequences, 95% seen once. Sequences were obtained from CD4+ T cells from PBMCs. These receptors originate from a human donor with multiple sclerosis.

The chain recombines TRBV4-2 with TRBJ1-4, with unresolved D. Germline CDR1 LGHNA, CDR2 YNFKEQ. The CDR3 consists of 15 residues. V lost 4 bases and J 6 bases, leaving 15 bases between the germline ends. CDR3 nucleotide sequence: TGTGCCAGCAGCCCAACTACCATCAGACATGAAAAACTGTTTTTT. As protein: CASSPTTIRHEKLFF.

This clonotype turned up a few times. The rearrangement uses TRBV13 and TRBJ2-5, with 10 bases that match TRBD2. Germline loops: CDR1 PRHDT, CDR2 FYEKMQ (reference sequence). V trimming: 2 bases; J trimming: 1 base; junction bases outside the gene matches: 1. The CDR3 extends over 15 amino acids. The chain's CDR3 is CASSLLAGAQETQYF. DNA for the CDR3: TGTGCCAGCAGCTTACTAGCGGGGGCCCAAGAGACCCAGTACTTC. The full variable domain, rest sourced from reference TRBV13 and TRBJ2-5, is AAGVIQSPRHLIKEKRETATLKCYPIPRHDTVYWYQQGPGQDPQFLISFYEKMQSDKGSIPDRFSAQQFSDYHSELNMSSLELGDSALYFCASSLLAGAQETQYFGPGTRLLVL.

The chain recombines TRBV12-3 or TRBV12-4 with TRBJ1-2, with a possible D match to TRBD1 (6 bases). The CDR3 consists of 14 residues. V gave up 5 bases and J gave up 4 bases, with 14 bases separating them. CDR3 in DNA: TGTGCCAGCAGTGGAAGACAGGAGGGCTATGGCTACACCTTC. Its translation: CASSGRQEGYGYTF.

The rearrangement joins TRBV5-1 to TRBJ2-5; 11 nucleotides match TRBD2. This CDR3 is 18 amino acids long. V lost 0 bases, J lost 2 bases, and 9 bases stayed unmatched. From germline, CDR1 is SGHRS and CDR2 YFSETQ. CDR3 DNA: TGCGCCAGCAGCTTGGCGGCTAGCGGGGGGACCACGCAAGAGACCCAGTACTTC. Amino acid sequence: CASSLAASGGTTQETQYF.

In regard to this clonotype: Germline is not matched at one junction end, which may reflect a read error. The chain is built from TRBV7-7 and TRBJ2-1; 11 bases match TRBD1. There are 13 residues in the CDR3. Germline V gene lookup returns CDR1 SSHAT and CDR2 FNYEAQ (reference sequence). CDR3 nucleotide sequence: TGTGCTAGCAGCCGGGACAGGGGGGCTGAGCAGTTCTTC. Its translation: CASSRDRGAEQFF. Supplemented by reference TRBV7-7 and TRBJ2-1, the full variable domain reads GAGVSQSPRYKVTKRGQDVTLRCDPISSHATLYWYQQALGQGPEFLTYFNYEAQPDKSGLPSDRFSAERPEGSISTLTIQRTEQRDSAMYRCASSRDRGAEQFFGPGTRLTVL.

This clonotype has just one count. The rearrangement links TRBV3-1 to TRBJ2-5, with 7 bases lining up with TRBD1. Germline CDR1 reads LGHDT; CDR2 reads YNNKEL (reference sequence). Losses at the gene ends were 3 bases for V and 4 bases for J; bases not matched to a gene: 5. The CDR3 runs to 14 residues. The CDR3 DNA sequence: TGTGCCAGCAGCCAGGAGTCAGGGGGAGAGACCCAGTACTTC. Residues: CASSQESGGETQYF.

The chain recombines TRBV5-1 with TRBJ2-5, with D hard to call. The CDR3 runs 14 residues. The ends were cut back, 2 bases at V and 2 bases at J, with 10 bases in the middle. Germline V gives CDR1 SGHRS, CDR2 YFSETQ. The CDR3 region has the DNA TGCGCCAGCAGCTTTACAGCCCAGCAAGAGACCCAGTACTTC. It encodes CASSFTAQQETQYF.

This rearrangement joins TRBV3-1 to TRBJ1-4; TRBD1 might be the D (6 bases). This CDR3 contains 16 residues. In germline, CDR1 is LGHDT, CDR2 YNNKEL (reference sequence). Trimming took 5 bases from V and 6 from J, leaving 19 bases between them. CDR3 DNA: TGTGCCAGCAGCGAGAGGGGGAAGGGGGTTCATGAAAAACTGTTTTTT. Translating it yields CASSERGKGVHEKLFF.

V usage is TRBV15 and J usage is TRBJ2-7; a weak D match, TRBD1 (6 bases). The CDR3 runs to 16 residues. V gave up 4 bases and J gave up 0 bases, with 16 bases separating them. In germline, CDR1 is LNHNV, CDR2 YYDKDF (reference sequence). The CDR3 bases are TGTGCCACCAGCACCTTTGTGGACAGCGTCTCCTACGAGCAGTACTTC. Its protein is CATSTFVDSVSYEQYF.

The chain joins TRBV27 to TRBJ1-2; 10 nucleotides align to TRBD1. J was trimmed by 6 bases and V by 5 bases; bases with no gene match: 9. CDR1 is MNHEY, CDR2 SMNVEV, per germline (reference sequence). The CDR3 is 15 residues long. Here the CDR3 DNA reads TGTGCCAGCAGTGACCCGGGACAGGGGAATAATGGCTACACCTTC. Translated, it gives CASSDPGQGNNGYTF.

The chain has TRBV15 and TRBJ2-1; TRBD1 is a possible D gene (6 bases). The CDR3 loop spans 15 amino acids. The V end lost 0 bases, the J end lost 6 bases, and 12 bases lay between the germline ends. Germline V gives CDR1 LNHNV, CDR2 YYDKDF (reference sequence). CDR3 nucleotides: TGTGCCACCAGCAGAGACCGCAGGGGAATCAATGAGCAGTTCTTC. Translation: CATSRDRRGINEQFF. Complete variable domain (other parts from reference TRBV15 and TRBJ2-1): DAMVIQNPRYQVTQFGKPVTLSCSQTLNHNVMYWYQQKSSQAPKLLFHYYDKDFNNEADTPDNFQSRRPNTSFCFLDIRSPGLGDTAMYLCATSRDRRGINEQFFGPGTRLTVL.

The chain has TRBV7-9 and TRBJ1-6; D possibly corresponds to TRBD1 (6 bases). V was trimmed by 4 bases and J by 2 bases, leaving 21 bases between them. The CDR3 has 19 residues. Germline V gene lookup returns CDR1 SEHNR and CDR2 FQNEAQ (reference sequence). The chain's CDR3 is CASSSMVLGGRTYNSPLHF. In DNA, the CDR3 is TGTGCCAGCAGCTCCATGGTACTAGGGGGAAGGACCTATAATTCACCCCTCCACTTT.

V and J are TRBV11-3 and TRBJ2-2; TRBD1 or TRBD2 may be the D gene (5 bases each). Trimming pared 1 base from V and 5 bases from J, leaving 8 bases between. CDR1 SGHNT and CDR2 YENEEA come from the germline V gene. This CDR3 comprises 14 residues. The CDR3 bases are TGTGCCAGCAGCTTAGGGGGGTTAACCGGGGAGCTGTTTTTT. Its translation is CASSLGGLTGELFF.

This sequence joins TRBV29-1 and TRBJ1-3; D is undetermined. V lost 4 bases and J 1 base, leaving 11 bases between the germline ends. The CDR3 contains 14 residues. The germline V gene has CDR1 SQVTM and CDR2 ANQGSEA. CDR3 residues: CSVGTRESGNTIYF. Written as DNA, the CDR3 is TGCAGCGTTGGAACCCGGGAGTCTGGAAACACCATATATTTT.

J is TRBJ2-3 and V is TRBV29-1, with 14 positions matching TRBD2. The CDR3 loop spans 15 amino acids. Trimming took 4 bases from V and 5 from J; bases not matched to a gene: 5. Germline CDR1 reads SQVTM; CDR2 reads ANQGSEA. The CDR3 sequence is CSVGLAGGRGDTQYF. CDR3 sequence (DNA): TGCAGCGTTGGACTAGCGGGGGGGCGGGGAGATACGCAGTATTTT.

The chain joins TRBV12-3 or TRBV12-4 to TRBJ2-3; D not resolved. CDR3 length: 16 residues. Between the trimmed V and J ends, which lost 4 bases and 2 bases, there was a span of 16 bases. The DNA of the CDR3 is TGTGCCAGCAGTTCCCGTACCCGGGCCACCACAGATACGCAGTATTTT. Translating it yields CASSSRTRATTDTQYF.

The chain couples TRBV5-1 to TRBJ1-1, with D possibly matching TRBD1 (5 bases). The ends were cut back, 4 bases at V and 11 bases at J, with 21 bases in the middle. The V gene's germline CDR1 is SGHRS and CDR2 YFSETQ. The CDR3 totals 14 residues. Here the CDR3 DNA reads TGCGCCAGCAGCCCCTCTGGGACCCCACTCTGGGCTTTCTTT. This codes for CASSPSGTPLWAFF.

This clonotype appeared a single time. This sequence joins TRBV29-1 and TRBJ2-3; tentatively, D is TRBD2 (5 bases). Looked up from germline, CDR1 is SQVTM and CDR2 is ANQGSEA. The CDR3 covers 11 residues. Trimming stripped 5 bases from V and 4 bases from J, with 7 bases between. CDR3 bases: TGCAGCGTTAGCGGAGCAGATACGCAGTATTTT. This gives the protein CSVSGADTQYF.

The gene calls are TRBV6-5 and TRBJ2-3; no clear D. Trimming removed 6 bases from V and 2 bases from J, with 12 bases in between. The CDR3 length is 14 residues. Germline V CDR1 and CDR2: MNHEY, SVGAGI. For the CDR3, the DNA is TGTGCCAGCAGGCCCCGGCCACACACAGATACGCAGTATTTT. Its translation is CASRPRPHTDTQYF.

This chain links TRBV3-1 with TRBJ2-2; TRBD1 matches 8 bases. Germline CDR1 LGHDT, CDR2 YNNKEL (reference sequence). V shed 7 bases, J shed 1 base, and the junction held 5 bases outside the gene matches. CDR3 length: 15 amino acids. CDR3 DNA: TGTGCCAGCACCCTCGGGACAGGGAACACCGGGGAGCTGTTTTTT. As protein: CASTLGTGNTGELFF.

The rearrangement joins TRBV30 to TRBJ1-1, with unresolved D. CDR1 GTSNPN and CDR2 SVGIG come from the germline V gene (reference sequence). The CDR3 sequence is 13 residues long. Deletions cut 8 bases from V and 4 bases from J, with 17 bases between. The CDR3 sequence is CAGLRARGTEAFF. In DNA form, the CDR3 reads TGTGCCGGGTTGAGGGCGAGAGGCACTGAAGCTTTCTTT. The whole variable domain, filled in from reference TRBV30 and TRBJ1-1, reads SQTIHQWPATLVQPVGSPLSLECTVEGTSNPNLYWYRQAAGRGLQLLFYSVGIGQISSEVPQNLSASRPQDRQFILSSKKLLLSDSGFYLCAGLRARGTEAFFGQGTRLTVV.

The rearrangement uses TRBV7-8 and TRBJ2-7; D is unclear. V shed 5 bases and J shed 2 bases, with 16 bases lying between them. Germline V lookup: CDR1 SGHVS, CDR2 FQNEAQ. The CDR3 totals 15 residues. This CDR3 reads CASSQGQFYAYEQYF. The CDR3 coding sequence is TGTGCCAGCAGCCAAGGGCAGTTCTACGCCTACGAGCAGTACTTC.

This clonotype was observed a single time. The chain links TRBV20-1 to TRBJ2-3; D gene uncertain. The CDR3 covers 14 residues. The V gene lost 5 bases and the J gene lost 1 base, with 13 bases spanning the gap. CDR1 is DFQATT, CDR2 SNEGSKA, per germline (reference sequence). The CDR3 DNA sequence: TGCAGTGCTTTGGGCTGGCCCCGCACAGATACGCAGTATTTT. It encodes CSALGWPRTDTQYF.

The genes are TRBV3-1 and TRBJ1-5; D unclear. The CDR3 totals 14 residues. V was shortened by 1 base and J by 3 bases, with 7 bases between the two germline ends. Germline V gene sequence: CDR1 LGHDT, CDR2 YNNKEL (reference sequence). The CDR3 is CASSQGISNQPQHF. Here the CDR3 DNA reads TGTGCCAGCAGCCAAGGCATATCCAATCAGCCCCAGCATTTT.

J is TRBJ2-7 and V is TRBV11-2; possibly TRBD1 for D (6 bases). V was shortened by 1 base and J by 4 bases, with 11 bases between the two germline ends. Germline V CDR1 and CDR2: SGHAT, FQNNGV. This CDR3 has 14 amino acids. CDR3 in DNA: TGTGCCAGCAGCTTAGGCACAACAGGGTACGAGCAGTACTTC. It is translated as CASSLGTTGYEQYF.